This TCR beta chain was profiled in a study of beta chain features in type 1 diabetes (dated by TCRdb to the late 2010s). The study in broad terms: No differences in mean age, gender distribution, total cell number or subset yield were found between patients and healthy donors. A total of around 110,000,000 sorted cells were examined across all samples, and RNA yield correlated strongly with the number of cells per subset. The study compared the TCRB repertoires of sorted circulating CD4+ T cell subsets in recently diagnosed type 1 diabetes patients with those in matched healthy donors. Whereas all 30 or so donors provided naive and central memory subsets, regulatory and stem cell-like memory subsets were isolated from just 8 patients and about 8 healthy donors. Summary of the overall study and its limitations: Because cDNA was sequenced instead of genomic DNA, activated cells with high expression could be over-represented, although the groups did not differ in activation or CD3 levels. At VDJ recombination sites, patients with type 1 diabetes made fewer insertions and deleted more nucleotides, a pattern implying thymic rearrangement abnormalities. Naive, central memory and regulatory TCRB repertoires appeared to be more alike among patients than among healthy donors. Shorter templates might be favored by PCR, yet because patient and control samples were amplified and corrected together, any such skew would affect both groups equally. Type 1 diabetes patients showed a moderate but significant shortening of TCRB CDR3 length in all four CD4+ subsets. Only small numbers of individuals were included in the HLA sub-analyses, which left unresolved whether HLA type had any influence on TCRB rearrangement.

Turning to this clone: Its target antigen remains unknown. No much larger clone exists at a distance of one base, and base qualities are not known.

The High Capacity cDNA Reverse Transcription Kit was used to reverse transcribe all of the isolated RNA, meaning that expressed TCRB transcripts were what got sequenced. Deep immunoSEQ sequencing was performed on naive, central memory and regulatory T cell samples, with an average of roughly 4 million total reads per sample. Sorted cells were lysed in RLT buffer, and RNA was extracted using DNase-treated RNeasy Micro or Mini kits according to cell number. To prevent cross-contamination, each cell subset was processed individually, whereas patient and healthy donor samples were processed jointly. TCRB sequences were amplified from cDNA with the immunoSEQ multiplex PCR, producing 87-bp fragments spanning the CDR3 region. Sequencing of the amplicons was performed on the Illumina HiSeq platform. The authors' pipeline ran thus. PCR bias was corrected computationally using synthetic template baselines, and reads within Hamming distance 2 were collapsed, with unmergeable singletons discarded. Reads were aligned to IMGT to assign V, D and J genes, CDR3 length, and insertions or deletions at six rearrangement sites. Within each subset, clonotype counts were normalized to sorted cell number, and only after that were true diversity and Gini coefficients computed with the tcR R package. The overlap coefficient, calculated on TCRB nucleotide sequences, was used to measure repertoire sharing. Out-of-frame TCRB sequences from naive cells were analyzed to stand in for the pre-selection repertoire. As stored in TCRdb, this immuneACCESS dataset retains in-frame rearrangements with V and J assigned. A fraction of the clones does not appear; measured against another copy, unresolved V genes explain less than half of the discrepancy, and the remainder lacks a known reason. V and J calls and clone size are given by that table; D and trimming were obtained from the DNA. The sample table contains under 250,000 clones; only one count was recorded for 12% to 15% of them. The top ten hold roughly 0.028% of the sample.

The germline V gene gives CDR1 as MNHEY and CDR2 as SVGAGI. Between the V and J ends, shortened by 5 bases and 2 bases respectively, the junction contains 7 bases. Including the terminal cysteine and phenylalanine, the CDR3 comprises 13 residues. CDR3 DNA only is kept here, 39 bases in frame from base 1. A single peripheral blood draw of about 116 mL on average was collected from each donor into heparinised tubes. A BD FACSAria II was used to sort naive, central memory, regulatory and stem cell-like memory CD4+ T cells with a panel that included CD45RO, CCR7, CD25, CD127, CD95 and CD27. Purity was above 95% for every sorted population. PBMCs were isolated right away by Lymphoprep density gradient centrifugation and were stained directly, without culture. Samples were stained and sorted in pairs, with one healthy donor and one patient per experiment, so that batch effects were minimized.

Recombination linked TRBV6-5 to TRBJ1-5; perhaps TRBD1 is the D gene, with 5 bases matching. The material sequenced was naive CD4+ T cells from blood. The sample's cell subset or site label is to be understood as: true naive CD4+ T cells. The source is a woman aged 40-49 years in good health. The DNA is TGTGCCAGCAGTCTACAGGGCAATCAGCCCCAGCATTTT. Translation gives CASSLQGNQPQHF.